The 13 T cell receptor beta chains listed next were all sequenced from one sample in a study of CD39 and CD103 CD8 tumor-infiltrating T cells. Sequencing used immunoSEQ multiplex PCR; TCRdb keeps in-frame clones, though not all of them. The sample consists of 6,000 to 8,500 clones, approximately 66% of them appearing once. The sequenced material came from CD8+ T cells sorted from blood. The subset is: total memory CD8 T cells (CD45RA-CCR7+/-) from blood or uninvolved lymph node. Receptors were obtained from a human donor with head and neck squamous cell carcinoma.

The rearrangement links TRBV4-3 to TRBJ2-1; 8 bases agree with TRBD1. J gave up 8 bases and V 3 bases, and 9 bases lay outside the gene matches. Germline loops: CDR1 LGHNA, CDR2 YSLEER. The CDR3 is 15 residues long. The chain's CDR3 is CASSQHGQGGDEQFF. Written as DNA, the CDR3 is TGCGCCAGCAGCCAGCACGGACAGGGAGGAGATGAGCAGTTCTTC.

This clone was detected once. The rearrangement uses TRBV9 and TRBJ2-5; D might be TRBD1 (6 bases). V shed 3 bases and J shed 1 base, with 13 bases lying between them. CDR1 and CDR2 from the germline V gene are SGDLS and YYNGEE. CDR3 length: 15 residues. CDR3 sequence (DNA): TGTGCCAGCAGCGCGGGCACAGGGACCCAAGAGACCCAGTACTTC. It codes for CASSAGTGTQETQYF.

This clone was counted a few times. The rearrangement uses TRBV10-1 and TRBJ2-1; D is perhaps TRBD1 (7 bases). The CDR3 covers 16 residues. Germline CDR1 WNHNN, CDR2 SYGVQD (reference sequence). V shed 5 bases and J shed 4 bases, with 18 bases lying between them. The CDR3 region is CASSPLARGEYNEQFF. The CDR3 nucleotides read TGCGCCAGCAGTCCGCTCGCCAGGGGGGAATACAATGAGCAGTTCTTC.

The chain combines TRBV23-1 with TRBJ2-5, with 7 bases matching TRBD2. TRBV23-1 is identified as an open reading frame with a role that is uncertain. This CDR3 comprises 17 residues. Trimming took 4 bases from V and 2 from J; bases not matched to a gene: 13. CDR3 sequence reads: CASSPRLPGGKQETQYF. CDR3 nucleotides: TGCGCCAGCAGTCCGCGTCTCCCGGGAGGCAAACAAGAGACCCAGTACTTC.

The rearrangement joins TRBV4-1 to TRBJ2-3; D perhaps matches TRBD1 (6 bases). Germline CDR1 MGHRA, CDR2 YSYEKL. The length of the CDR3 is 15 residues. V dropped 6 bases and J dropped 6 bases, with 19 bases sitting between them. As DNA, the CDR3 is TGCGCCAGCAGAACAATCGGTACAGGGATCGATACGCAGTATTTT. It is translated as CASRTIGTGIDTQYF.

The rearrangement joins TRBV28 to TRBJ2-1, with TRBD1 as a possible D gene (6 bases). The CDR3 contains 15 residues. Trimming took 2 bases from V and 6 from J, leaving 14 bases between them. Germline CDR1 reads MDHEN; CDR2 reads SYDVKM. The CDR3 region is CASSLNREGINEQFF. CDR3 coding DNA: TGTGCCAGCAGTTTAAACAGGGAAGGCATCAATGAGCAGTTCTTC. The full variable domain, its missing parts supplied by reference TRBV28 and TRBJ2-1, is DVKVTQSSRYLVKRTGEKVFLECVQDMDHENMFWYRQDPGLGLRLIYFSYDVKMKEKGDIPEGYSVSREKKERFSLILESASTNQTSMYLCASSLNREGINEQFFGPGTRLTVL.

The chain recombines TRBV25-1 with TRBJ2-5, with 9 bases aligning to TRBD1. CDR3 length equals 16 residues. Losses at the gene ends were 2 bases for V and 0 bases for J; bases not matched to a gene: 4. Germline loops: CDR1 MGHDK, CDR2 SYGVNS. CDR3 sequence (DNA): TGTGCCAGCAGTGAAACAGGGGGCTGGTACCAAGAGACCCAGTACTTC. This encodes CASSETGGWYQETQYF. The full variable domain, rest sourced from reference TRBV25-1 and TRBJ2-5, is EADIYQTPRYLVIGTGKKITLECSQTMGHDKMYWYQQDPGMELHLIHYSYGVNSTEKGDLSSESTVSRIRTEHFPLTLESARPSHTSQYLCASSETGGWYQETQYFGPGTRLLVL.

This clone was seen a few times. The gene calls are TRBV27 and TRBJ1-2, with D hard to call. V was shortened by 2 bases and J by 6 bases, with 10 bases between the two germline ends. This CDR3 is 13 amino acids long. CDR1 is MNHEY and CDR2 is SMNVEV in the germline V gene (reference sequence). Here the CDR3 reads CASSLIAGDGYTF. CDR3 sequence (DNA): TGTGCCAGCAGTTTAATTGCCGGTGATGGCTACACCTTC.

V gene TRBV6-6 combines with J gene TRBJ1-6; D is undetermined. CDR1 and CDR2 from the germline V gene are MNHNY and SVGAGI (reference sequence). The CDR3 is made up of 13 amino acids. V dropped 7 bases and J dropped 10 bases, with 14 bases sitting between them. The CDR3 coding sequence is TGTGCCAGCACTGGGCTTTTTGGATCACCCCTCCACTTT. Protein sequence: CASTGLFGSPLHF.

V usage is TRBV19 and J usage is TRBJ2-7, with D perhaps TRBD1 (5 bases). Germline V CDR1 and CDR2: LNHDA, SQIVND (reference sequence). The CDR3 has 13 residues. V was trimmed by 6 bases and J by 2 bases, leaving 11 bases between them. In DNA, the CDR3 is TGTGCCAGTAGCAAGACAGTAACCTACGAGCAGTACTTC. It is translated as CASSKTVTYEQYF.

The chain's CDR3 is CASSEQRSHTATFQETQYF. The CDR3 coding sequence is TGTGCCAGCAGTGAACAGCGAAGCCATACCGCCACTTTTCAAGAGACCCAGTACTTC. The V gene is TRBV2, the J gene TRBJ2-5; D not certain. The V end was cut by 2 bases, the J end by 2 bases, with 24 bases between. The CDR3 is 19 residues long. Per germline, CDR1 SNHLY and CDR2 FYNNEI.

V gene TRBV6-4 combines with J gene TRBJ1-5; the D is unclear. The CDR3 consists of 15 residues. Trimming took 6 bases from V and 0 from J, leaving 12 bases between them. Germline-derived CDR1 and CDR2 are MRHNA and SNTAGT. The CDR3 loop reads CASRPEHDSNQPQHF. The DNA of the CDR3 is TGTGCCAGCAGACCGGAACACGATAGCAATCAGCCCCAGCATTTT.

The chain employs TRBV6-5 and TRBJ2-1; D is unclear. The germline CDR1 and CDR2 sequences are MNHEY and SVGAGI. The germline V and J ends were trimmed by 2 bases and 9 bases, with 5 bases remaining between them. The CDR3 runs 11 residues. DNA of the CDR3: TGTGCCAGCAGTTACACGGGTGAGCAGTTCTTC. Translating it yields CASSYTGEQFF.